Following are 16 T cell receptor beta chains from one sample sequenced in a study of T-cell memory formation after mild COVID-19. TCRdb fed the 5' RACE reads into MiXCR, producing one record per CDR3 protein. Counted here are 550,000 to 600,000 distinct CDR3 sequences, less than 25% occurring once; the ten biggest clones make up roughly 8.3%. Sequencing used PBMCs or a T cell subset sorted from them (not recorded which). The receptor set was obtained from an adult woman who had mild COVID-19 (a few samples of this study predate the infection). Cell type and time point are not known.

J is TRBJ1-2 and V is TRBV7-9, with TRBD1 matching over 9 bases. Germline lookup yields CDR1 SEHNR and CDR2 FQNEAQ (reference sequence). CDR3 size: 16 residues. V lost 6 bases, J lost 1 base, and 9 bases stayed unmatched. This CDR3 is CASSYTGTGLNYGYTF. The CDR3 region has the DNA TGTGCCAGCAGTTACACCGGGACAGGGCTTAACTATGGCTACACCTTC.

This sequence joins TRBV20-1 and TRBJ1-3; D possibly corresponds to TRBD1 (6 bases). CDR1 is DFQATT, CDR2 SNEGSKA, per germline (reference sequence). This CDR3 spans 14 amino acids. The V end lost 6 bases, the J end lost 4 bases, and 16 bases lay between the germline ends. This CDR3 is CSATTGSAGNTIYF. DNA of the CDR3: TGCAGTGCAACAACAGGGTCGGCGGGAAACACCATATATTTT.

This clonotype was counted between two and nine times. The chain has TRBV25-1 and TRBJ1-6, with 7 bases fitting TRBD1. The CDR3 runs to 14 residues. Germline loops: CDR1 MGHDK, CDR2 SYGVNS. Trimming cost V 3 bases and J 7 bases; bases outside gene matches: 3. DNA for the CDR3: TGTGCCAGCAGTGACCGGACAGGAAATTCACCCCTCCACTTT. It is translated as CASSDRTGNSPLHF. The variable domain in full, completed from reference TRBV25-1 and TRBJ1-6, reads EADIYQTPRYLVIGTGKKITLECSQTMGHDKMYWYQQDPGMELHLIHYSYGVNSTEKGDLSSESTVSRIRTEHFPLTLESARPSHTSQYLCASSDRTGNSPLHFGNGTRLTVT.

The chain couples TRBV7-8 to TRBJ2-1; 9 bases map to TRBD1. V lost 4 bases and J lost 13; bases outside the gene matches: 5. The CDR3 totals 12 residues. Per germline, CDR1 SGHVS and CDR2 FQNEAQ. DNA of the CDR3: TGTGCCAGCAGCTGGACAGGGGTTGAACAGTTCTTC. It specifies CASSWTGVEQFF.

This clonotype has just a few counts. This chain joins TRBV4-3 and TRBJ2-4, with TRBD2 matching 10 bases. This CDR3 is built from 15 residues. The trim removed 3 bases at V and 8 bases at J, leaving 7 bases unmatched. Germline V gives CDR1 LGHNA, CDR2 YSLEER. The CDR3, as DNA: TGCGCCAGCAGCCAGCAGCGGGAGGGCCAATACATTCAGTACTTC. Translating gives CASSQQREGQYIQYF.

About this clonotype itself: At one end, the junction sequence differs from germline, possibly due to a read error. The rearrangement joins TRBV4-2 to TRBJ2-7; possible D gene TRBD1, 6 bases. The CDR3 spans 16 residues. Germline V gene sequence: CDR1 LGHNA, CDR2 YNFKEQ. CDR3 nucleotides: TGTGCCAGAAGCCAGGTTTTGACAGGCAGCTCCTACGAGCAGTACTTC. This sequence encodes CARSQVLTGSSYEQYF.

J is TRBJ2-7 and V is TRBV20-1; D call uncertain. Germline lookup yields CDR1 DFQATT and CDR2 SNEGSKA (reference sequence). Trimming left V 0 bases short and J 6 bases short, with 9 bases between. The length of the CDR3 is 12 residues. CDR3 bases: TGCAGTGCTAGAGATCGGCATGCCGAGCAGTACTTC. Translation gives CSARDRHAEQYF.

In this sample, this clonotype turned up a few times. The genes are TRBV6-2 or TRBV6-3 and TRBJ1-1, with a weak D call TRBD1 (6 bases). The V end was cut by 6 bases, the J end by 0 bases, with 14 bases between. The germline gives CDR1 MNHEY, CDR2 SVGEGT. The CDR3 covers 15 residues. The DNA of the CDR3 is TGTGCCAGCAGGGCCCACAGGGACCTGAACACTGAAGCTTTCTTT. Its protein is CASRAHRDLNTEAFF.

In its sample, this clonotype was seen a few times. This chain joins TRBV2 and TRBJ1-1; possible D gene TRBD1, 5 bases. Between the trimmed V and J ends, which lost 0 bases and 3 bases, there was a span of 5 bases. This CDR3 has 13 amino acids. Germline V CDR1 and CDR2: SNHLY, FYNNEI. Here the CDR3 DNA reads TGTGCCAGCAGTGAAGCGGGGGACACTGAAGCTTTCTTT. It is translated as CASSEAGDTEAFF.

The gene calls are TRBV12-5 and TRBJ1-2; D not certain. This CDR3 region has 12 residues. CDR1 and CDR2 from the germline V gene are LGHNT and FRNRAP. V was pared by 2 bases and J by 8 bases, with 9 bases between. The CDR3 DNA is TGTGCTAGTGGTTTGTCCGGGTTCGGCTACACCTTC. Translating it yields CASGLSGFGYTF.

This chain joins TRBV6-2 or TRBV6-3 and TRBJ1-3; D gene unclear. The V gene's germline CDR1 is MNHEY and CDR2 SVGEGT. The CDR3 runs to 17 residues. Between the trimmed V and J ends, which lost 2 bases and 5 bases, there was a span of 19 bases. The CDR3 loop reads CASSYPRTVGKRNTIYF. In DNA, the CDR3 is TGTGCCAGCAGTTACCCTCGGACGGTTGGGAAACGAAACACCATATATTTT.

The genes are TRBV12-3 or TRBV12-4 and TRBJ2-1; 8 nucleotides line up with TRBD2. CDR3 length: 14 amino acids. The ends lost 5 bases at V and 8 bases at J; junction bases unmatched: 8. This chain's CDR3 is CASSPGGPLDEQFF. CDR3 nucleotides: TGTGCCAGCAGTCCGGGGGGGCCTCTGGATGAGCAGTTCTTC.

This chain connects TRBV7-2 to TRBJ2-1; 14 bases fit TRBD2. In germline, CDR1 is SGHTA, CDR2 FQGNSA. This CDR3 has 17 amino acids. Losses at the gene ends were 1 base for V and 8 bases for J; bases not matched to a gene: 7. The DNA for the CDR3 is TGTGCCAGCAGCTTAGAGGGGGGACTAGCGGGAGTGTATGAGCAGTTCTTC. Its translation: CASSLEGGLAGVYEQFF.

This clonotype has just a few counts. The gene calls are TRBV7-9 and TRBJ1-1; D gene unclear. This CDR3 spans 13 amino acids. The V end lost 4 bases, the J end lost 1 base, and 7 bases lay between the germline ends. Germline CDR1 reads SEHNR; CDR2 reads FQNEAQ (reference sequence). In DNA, the CDR3 is TGTGCCAGCAGCTCTCGGGAGAACACTGAAGCTTTCTTT. Protein product: CASSSRENTEAFF. Combining the CDR3 with reference TRBV7-9 and TRBJ1-1 gives the whole variable domain DTGVSQNPRHKITKRGQNVTFRCDPISEHNRLYWYRQTLGQGPEFLTYFQNEAQLEKSRLLSDRFSAERPKGSFSTLEIQRTEQGDSAMYLCASSSRENTEAFFGQGTRLTVV.

The rearrangement uses TRBV24-1 and TRBJ2-3; TRBD2 aligns across 8 bases. J lost 2 bases, V lost 2 bases, and 2 bases had no gene match. CDR1 is KGHDR and CDR2 is SFDVKD in the germline V gene. The CDR3 spans 15 residues. Here the CDR3 reads CATSDSGGVTDTQYF. The DNA of the CDR3 is TGTGCCACCAGTGATTCGGGGGGGGTCACAGATACGCAGTATTTT.

The gene calls are TRBV7-9 and TRBJ2-3; no clear D gene. The V end was cut by 2 bases, the J end by 0 bases, with 6 bases between. Germline loops: CDR1 SEHNR, CDR2 FQNEAQ (reference sequence). The length of the CDR3 is 14 residues. CDR3 residues: CASSLTTSTDTQYF. Written as DNA, the CDR3 is TGTGCCAGCAGCTTAACAACTAGCACAGATACGCAGTATTTT. Complete variable domain (other parts from reference TRBV7-9 and TRBJ2-3): DTGVSQNPRHKITKRGQNVTFRCDPISEHNRLYWYRQTLGQGPEFLTYFQNEAQLEKSRLLSDRFSAERPKGSFSTLEIQRTEQGDSAMYLCASSLTTSTDTQYFGPGTRLTVL.